This section outlines one T cell receptor (beta chain) sequence together with its context. The antigen is undetermined. This record belongs to a study of human T cells and chemical hapten exposure. The wider study: Skin of the upper inner arm, approximately 2 cm by approximately 2 cm, received 2% DPC for sensitization. Patients were given diphenylcyclopropenone on the scalp weekly across the roughly 25-week study.

Broader study findings: Among TCRs, those above 1 in 1000 frequency were unaffected by DPC sensitization.

The CDR3 contains 17 residues. CDR1 is KGHSH and CDR2 is LQKENI in the germline V gene. V shed 1 base and J 3 bases; nucleotides not matched to a gene: 10. The time point is: patch test 3, about 24 weeks after DPC sensitization. Treatment defined: therapeutic diphenylcyclopropenone sensitization with weekly scalp DPC. In the authors' methods: Per-sample TCR counts ranged from about 20,000 to 700,000, median around 88,000. In TCRdb, the RACE reads were re-called with MiXCR into one record per CDR3 protein. The V and J calls come from TCRdb's annotation, not from the publication. This table holds tens of thousands of distinct CDR3 sequences, roughly 9.5% found once.

This chain joins TRBV18 and TRBJ1-2; 8 positions agree with TRBD1. The material was whole blood, obtained in connection with sensitization to the hapten diphenylcyclopropenone (DPC). This receptor was identified in a woman in her thirties or forties with alopecia areata. Some clones in this sample may be carry-over from other donors' samples. The CDR3, as DNA: TGTGCCAGCTCACCACTGCAGCAGGGGGCTCTGGACTATGGCTACACCTTC. This sequence encodes CASSPLQQGALDYGYTF.